This T cell receptor beta chain was recorded in a study of T cells in Graves' hyperthyroidism and ophthalmopathy. Germline V gene lookup returns CDR1 LGHNA and CDR2 YNFKEQ. This CDR3 spans 16 amino acids. Trimming took off 4 bases at V and 0 bases at J, with 15 bases between the two ends. It was RNA transcripts that yielded the amplified TCR beta CDR3 regions. HTBI primers drove first-round RT-PCR of the TCR CDR3. TCRdb re-called the multiplex PCR reads through MiXCR, storing one row per CDR3 protein. The table lists 500,000 to 650,000 distinct CDR3 sequences, 40% to 50% of them singletons. Whole-study findings and limits: Ophthalmopathy, which appeared later, was predicted by the model a median about 5.9 months before onset. Expanded thyroid clonotypes (above 0.001) were mostly also found in blood.

Uncontrolled infections, other autoimmune diseases, pregnancy or lactation led to exclusion of patients. Diagnostic decisions used clinical symptoms, serum thyroxine and TRAb, thyroid ultrasound and orbital computed tomography. The table lists this clonotype with many counts. The antigen remains undetermined. Sequenced sample: peripheral blood or thyroid tissue (not recorded which). The sequence came from an adult woman with Graves' disease, either hyperthyroidism or ophthalmopathy (not recorded which). This chain joins TRBV4-2 and TRBJ1-1; possible D gene TRBD1, 5 bases. The CDR3 here is CASSLGQGLMNTEAFF. In DNA, the CDR3 is TGTGCCAGCAGCCTCGGGCAGGGACTCATGAACACTGAAGCTTTCTTT.